Listed here is a single T cell receptor beta chain. The antigen is undetermined. The source of the sample is a study of T cells in localized non-small cell lung cancer. V lost 6 bases, J lost 5 bases, and 13 bases lay in between. The CDR3 consists of 13 residues. Per germline, CDR1 MDHEN and CDR2 SYDVKM. Study conclusions and caveats: Density of T cells in blood, when higher, went with longer overall survival.

Sequencing was performed with immunoSEQ multiplex PCR; in TCRdb, only in-frame clones are kept and a portion is missing. This sample has about 45,000 clones, with approximately 81% found just once. The sequence came from a man between 40 and 69 years old with stage III lung adenocarcinoma. The rearrangement links TRBV28 to TRBJ1-2; no firm D call. Sequencing used peripheral blood mononuclear cells, obtained before any cancer treatment. This CDR3 is CASRSGSIYGYTF. In DNA form, the CDR3 reads TGTGCCAGCAGATCGGGTTCCATATATGGCTACACCTTC.